This T cell receptor beta chain was captured in a study of beta chain features in type 1 diabetes. Trimming pared 0 bases from V and 2 bases from J, leaving 11 bases between. Germline V lookup: CDR1 GTSNPN, CDR2 SVGIG (reference sequence). This CDR3 is 15 amino acids long. cDNA synthesis used the whole RNA isolate, giving expressed TCRB sequences. Using immunoSEQ multiplex PCR, the repertoire was profiled, and TCRdb retains in-frame clones only, with some absent. In the table there are about 330,000 clones, 11% of which are singletons. Sample: naive CD4+ T cells from blood. This rearrangement joins TRBV30 to TRBJ1-5, with D perhaps matching TRBD1 (6 bases). The receptor comes from a woman in her 30s in good health. This CDR3 is CAWSVSYRGNQPQHF. The CDR3 DNA sequence: TGTGCCTGGAGTGTATCCTACAGGGGCAATCAGCCCCAGCATTTT.